The TCR beta chain described here comes from a study of tumor and adjacent non-tumor tissue in lung cancer. The study's findings and limits: Compared with tumor, normal lung showed significantly lower TCR diversity.

On this clonotype itself: The antigen is undetermined. Germline and junction disagree at one end, which may indicate a read error.

The library came from three nested PCR rounds adapted from ARM-PCR protocols. TCRdb re-derived calls from the multiplex PCR reads in MiXCR, one entry per CDR3 protein. The data hold tens of thousands of distinct CDR3 sequences, with roughly 60% observed a single time. This sample's RNA came from whole unsorted tissue. This non-tumor lung sample came from over 3 cm beyond the tumor edge. The sequence was collected from a man aged 65-85 years with non-small cell lung cancer. The sequencing sample was made of distant non-tumor lung tissue.

CDR3 amino acids: CASIGGTGDTRELFF. CDR3 nucleotides: TGTGCCAGCATAGGCGGGACAGGGGACACCAGGGAGCTGTTTTTT. The chain uses TRBV6-2 or TRBV6-3 and TRBJ2-2, with 10 bases fitting TRBD1. Germline V gives CDR1 MNHEY, CDR2 SVGEGT. The CDR3 length is 15 residues.